The 13 T cell receptor beta chains in this list originate from one sample, sequenced in a study of regulatory T cells in long-lasting Graves disease. Noted time point: newly diagnosed GD, antithyroid drugs for less than 3 months. Making the TCR library involved RNA that had been extracted from PBMCs. For TCR beta, libraries came from iRepertoire HTBI primers and Arm-PCR of CDR3 regions. Via MiXCR, TCRdb re-called the multiplex PCR reads, giving one row per CDR3 protein. Seen here are 400,000 to 550,000 distinct CDR3 sequences, 16% observed once, and the top ten hold about 25%. These data were also reused for a study on T cells in Graves' hyperthyroidism and ophthalmopathy.

The source material was peripheral blood mononuclear cells (PBMCs), sampled at new diagnosis, from a patient treated with antithyroid drugs. The source of these receptors is a woman aged 18-29 years with Graves disease.

This clonotype was counted only a few times. J is TRBJ2-7 and V is TRBV7-6, with D possibly matching TRBD2 (6 bases). There are 16 residues in the CDR3. Trimming left V 0 bases short and J 3 bases short, with 15 bases between. Germline V gene lookup returns CDR1 SGHVS and CDR2 FNYEAQ. The CDR3 region is CASSLAPREVRYEQYF. The CDR3 bases are TGTGCCAGCAGCTTAGCGCCCAGGGAGGTACGCTACGAGCAGTACTTC.

This clonotype was observed many times. The chain carries TRBV28 and TRBJ1-1, with TRBD1 matching 7 bases. The V and J ends lost 4 bases and 4 bases, in that order; junction bases with no gene match: 6. Germline values: CDR1 MDHEN, CDR2 SYDVKM. The CDR3 is 14 residues long. As DNA, the CDR3 is TGTGCCAGCAGTTCACAGGGGTGGGCCACTGAAGCTTTCTTT. The encoded protein is CASSSQGWATEAFF.

This clonotype appeared many times. This chain connects TRBV13 to TRBJ1-1, with a possible D match to TRBD1 (5 bases). The V end was cut by 11 bases, the J end by 12 bases, with 22 bases between. Germline lookup yields CDR1 PRHDT and CDR2 FYEKMQ (reference sequence). This CDR3 comprises 12 residues. The CDR3 sequence: CAGPWGPERTFF. CDR3 DNA sequence: TGTGCCGGTCCGTGGGGCCCCGAGAGGACTTTCTTT.

On this clonotype: With a much larger clone just one base away, this may be a read error. V is TRBV7-2 and J is TRBJ2-7; the D gene is possibly TRBD2 (6 bases). Germline V gives CDR1 SGHTA, CDR2 FQGNSA. The V and J ends lost 6 bases and 7 bases respectively, with 25 bases between them. The CDR3 loop spans 16 amino acids. In nucleotides, the CDR3 is TGTGCCAGCAGTGTAGTTGCGGGACCCTCCTACAATGAGCAGTACTTC. Its protein product is CASSVVAGPSYNEQYF.

This clonotype was observed many times. This sequence joins TRBV12-3 or TRBV12-4 and TRBJ1-2; tentative D call: TRBD1 (5 bases). This CDR3 contains 13 residues. V lost 3 bases and J lost 4, with 9 bases in between. Written as DNA, the CDR3 is TGTGCCAGCAGTTTCCAGGGTGGCTATGGCTACACCTTC. Amino acids: CASSFQGGYGYTF.

This chain joins TRBV6-5 and TRBJ2-7, with 7 bases that match TRBD1. V shed 2 bases and J 4 bases; nucleotides not matched to a gene: 5. The CDR3 contains 14 residues. CDR1 is MNHEY, CDR2 SVGAGI, per germline. The CDR3 DNA reads as TGTGCCAGCAGTTACGGACAGGAAGATTACGAGCAGTACTTC. Protein sequence: CASSYGQEDYEQYF.

This clonotype was observed many times. Here the CDR3 DNA reads TGTGCCAGCAGCGTCGGGCGCGGGATTCAAGAAAGAGAGACCCAGTACTTC. It specifies CASSVGRGIQERETQYF. The V and J genes are TRBV9 and TRBJ2-5, with D maybe TRBD2 (6 bases). Per germline, CDR1 SGDLS and CDR2 YYNGEE. V was trimmed by 2 bases and J by 4 bases, leaving 21 bases between them. CDR3 length equals 17 residues.

Comment on this clonotype: A much larger clone lies a single base off, so this may be a read error. The chain uses TRBV3-1 and TRBJ1-3; D remains ambiguous. CDR3 length equals 15 residues. Germline CDR1 reads LGHDT; CDR2 reads YNNKEL (reference sequence). V was shortened by 5 bases and J by 1 base, with 12 bases between the two germline ends. The CDR3 bases are TGTGCCAGCAGCGCACGGGTTTCTTCTGGAAACACCATATATTTT. It translates to CASSARVSSGNTIYF.

This clonotype was detected ten times or more. The chain employs TRBV18 and TRBJ2-1, with unresolved D. The germline CDR1 and CDR2 sequences are KGHSH and LQKENI. V was cut by 3 bases and J by 5 bases, with 5 bases left in between. The CDR3 contains 12 residues. The CDR3 protein is CASSPVNNEQFF. CDR3 DNA: TGTGCCAGCTCACCGGTGAACAATGAGCAGTTCTTC.

This clonotype came up many times. The chain carries TRBV15 and TRBJ1-2, with a possible D match to TRBD1 (6 bases). The CDR3 extends over 16 amino acids. CDR1 and CDR2 (germline): LNHNV, YYDKDF (reference sequence). Trimming pared 0 bases from V and 2 bases from J, leaving 13 bases between. DNA for the CDR3: TGTGCCACCAGCAGAGATCCGGGAACAGGGAACTATGGCTACACCTTC. Translation: CATSRDPGTGNYGYTF.

The rearrangement joins TRBV20-1 to TRBJ2-7, with TRBD2 matching over 7 bases. V dropped 3 bases and J dropped 3; count of bases not matched to a gene: 11. Germline V gene lookup returns CDR1 DFQATT and CDR2 SNEGSKA (reference sequence). The CDR3 totals 15 residues. The CDR3 spells CSARATTSIVYEQYF. CDR3 in DNA: TGCAGTGCTAGGGCGACGACTAGCATCGTCTACGAGCAGTACTTC.

This clonotype has a handful of counts. The chain recombines TRBV11-1 with TRBJ2-5, with D perhaps matching TRBD1 (5 bases). Germline CDR1 and CDR2: SGHAT and FQDESV (reference sequence). The CDR3 has 17 residues. V was clipped by 1 base and J by 6 bases, with 21 bases between them. CDR3 sequence: CASSLVSGPPGMKTQYF. The CDR3 DNA reads TGTGCCAGCAGCTTAGTCTCAGGGCCGCCTGGTATGAAGACCCAGTACTTC.

This clonotype was picked up a small number of times. The V call is TRBV20-1, the J call TRBJ1-5; a possible D gene is TRBD1 (5 bases). The V end was cut by 3 bases, the J end by 0 bases, with 9 bases between. Looked up from germline, CDR1 is DFQATT and CDR2 is SNEGSKA (reference sequence). This CDR3 spans 14 amino acids. The CDR3 here is CSASRDASNQPQHF. In nucleotides, the CDR3 is TGCAGTGCTAGCAGGGACGCTAGCAATCAGCCCCAGCATTTT.